These 7 T cell receptor beta chains were all obtained from the same sample, sequenced in a study of cytomegalovirus exposure and HLA in healthy donors. The PCR was carried out with 60 Vbeta primers and 13 Jbeta primers. The repertoire was sequenced with immunoSEQ multiplex PCR; TCRdb's copy has only in-frame clones and lacks some. Of over 25,000 clones listed, about 66% were seen once; the top ten hold 42%. Material: PBMCs. The source is a male donor in good health and CMV-seropositive.

This chain joins TRBV6-4 and TRBJ2-3; perhaps TRBD1 as D (7 bases). The germline V and J ends were trimmed by 0 bases and 3 bases, with 16 bases remaining between them. Germline V CDR1 and CDR2: MRHNA, SNTAGT. The CDR3 runs 17 residues. DNA for the CDR3: TGTGCCAGCAGTGACTCGAAGGAGGGGGCGAGTACAGATACGCAGTATTTT. Encoded protein: CASSDSKEGASTDTQYF.

The chain links TRBV7-6 to TRBJ2-5; no clear D. Germline CDR1 and CDR2: SGHVS and FNYEAQ. The V and J ends lost 1 base and 2 bases respectively, with 8 bases between them. This CDR3 is 14 amino acids long. DNA of the CDR3: TGTGCCAGCAGCTTAGGTATATCTCAAGAGACCCAGTACTTC. This translates into CASSLGISQETQYF.

The chain couples TRBV5-1 to TRBJ1-2, with a tentative D call TRBD1 (6 bases). V lost 4 bases to trimming and J lost 3 bases, with 13 bases between them. There are 14 residues in the CDR3. CDR1 is SGHRS, CDR2 YFSETQ, per germline. The CDR3 region is CASSGRGGDYGYTF. The CDR3 DNA follows: TGCGCCAGCAGCGGGCGCGGGGGCGACTATGGCTACACCTTC.

The V and J genes are TRBV6-6 and TRBJ1-1; D is perhaps TRBD1 (6 bases). Germline V gene lookup returns CDR1 MNHNY and CDR2 SVGAGI (reference sequence). V lost 7 bases to trimming and J lost 1 base, with 10 bases between them. The CDR3 totals 13 residues. The CDR3 spells CASTTQGNTEAFF. CDR3 nucleotide sequence: TGTGCCAGCACGACACAGGGGAACACTGAAGCTTTCTTT.

This rearrangement joins TRBV5-1 to TRBJ2-7; unclear D gene. This CDR3 spans 13 amino acids. CDR1 and CDR2 from the germline V gene are SGHRS and YFSETQ. The V end lost 0 bases, the J end lost 5 bases, and 9 bases lay between the germline ends. DNA for the CDR3: TGCGCCAGCAGCTTGGGCTACGGTGACGAGCAGTACTTC. Amino acids: CASSLGYGDEQYF.

This clone was counted between two and nine times. The J gene is TRBJ1-1, the V gene TRBV19, with 9 bases matching TRBD1. V was pared by 8 bases and J by 0 bases, with 4 bases of the junction left unmatched. This CDR3 region has 14 residues. Per germline, CDR1 LNHDA and CDR2 SQIVND (reference sequence). CDR3 amino acids: CASGRDRVNTEAFF. The CDR3, as DNA: TGTGCCAGTGGCCGGGACAGGGTGAACACTGAAGCTTTCTTT.

In this sample, this clone turned up once. This rearrangement joins TRBV4-1 to TRBJ2-7; 9 nucleotides match TRBD2. The V gene's germline CDR1 is MGHRA and CDR2 YSYEKL. The CDR3 runs to 16 residues. The J segment lost 6 bases and the V segment lost 0 bases, leaving 9 bases of the junction unmatched. This chain's CDR3 is CASSQDSAGGLGEQYF. Here the CDR3 DNA reads TGCGCCAGCAGCCAAGATTCGGCGGGAGGGTTGGGCGAGCAGTACTTC.